This T cell receptor (beta chain) is drawn from a study of CD8 T cells in ankylosing spondylitis. Findings and caveats of the study: There was a TCR beta motif, made of several highly homologous variants, that appeared characteristic of ankylosing spondylitis blood. Existing reports had already noted some motif variants in reactive arthritis synovial fluid and blood. Disease-linked clones reportedly showed significant enrichment in matched ankylosing spondylitis synovial fluid.

The V gene's germline CDR1 is SGHRS and CDR2 YFSETQ. V was clipped by 2 bases and J by 8 bases; unmatched bases: 8. The CDR3 has 16 amino acids. For this clonotype: Its antigen is unknown.

A quantitative 5'-RACE method, one with molecular barcodes, was used to make TCR beta libraries. TCRdb processed the 5' RACE reads anew with MiXCR; each CDR3 protein has one entry. The repertoire has 670,000 or so distinct CDR3 sequences, around 20% of them found once; the top ten carry around 19%. The sequence derives from a male donor with ankylosing spondylitis. The sequencing input was blood, either unsorted or a sorted T cell fraction (not recorded which). V and J are TRBV5-1 and TRBJ2-1; 12 nucleotides agree with TRBD2. CDR3 sequence: CASSFSLAGGPDEQFF. In DNA, the CDR3 is TGCGCCAGCAGCTTTTCGCTAGCGGGAGGGCCTGATGAGCAGTTCTTC.